In its sample, the clone carrying this TCR beta chain was seen many times. The antigen remains unidentified. The data originate from a study of neurological immune-mediated disorders. Some 1 million sorted CD4+ or CD8+ T cells made each library. This CDR3 comprises 14 residues. Trimming at V came to 3 bases and at J to 7 bases, leaving 5 bases not matched to a gene. The germline V gene has CDR1 WNHNN and CDR2 SYGVQD (reference sequence). Each CDR3 protein gets one entry after TCRdb re-called the 5' RACE reads with MiXCR. The table shows tens of thousands of distinct CDR3 sequences, with around 5.8% occurring only once. Study-level findings and limits: The most TCR clonal expansion was seen in HTLV-1-associated myelopathy, whereas the least was seen in multiple sclerosis, below the level in healthy controls. Clinical and MRI features did not associate with the cluster found in multiple sclerosis patients.

The chain couples TRBV10-1 to TRBJ1-1; TRBD1 matches 10 bases. The clonotype was recovered from a woman under 30 with multiple sclerosis. The sample taken for sequencing was CD4+ T cells from blood. The CDR3 DNA reads as TGCGCCAGCAGTGACAGGGACAGGGGTAATGAAGCTTTCTTT. It is translated as CASSDRDRGNEAFF.